The 20 T cell receptor beta chains listed next were all sequenced from one sample in a study of blood T cell repertoires in COVID-19. Repertoires were generated with immunoSEQ multiplex PCR, while TCRdb's copy carries only in-frame clones and drops some. Of a few hundred thousand clones listed, roughly nine tenths are singletons. The sample consisted of PBMCs or T cells enriched from blood (not recorded which). The receptors were sampled from a man aged 25-45 years who had recovered from COVID-19.

The V gene is TRBV5-4, the J gene TRBJ2-7; the match to TRBD2 covers 7 bases. The V gene's germline CDR1 is SGHNT and CDR2 YYREEE (reference sequence). V lost 9 bases to trimming and J lost 2 bases; unmatched junction nucleotides: 8. This CDR3 is built from 13 residues. The CDR3 nucleotides are TGTGCCACCTCTAGCGGAGACACCTACGAGCAGTACTTC. Encoded protein: CATSSGDTYEQYF.

V gene TRBV7-2 combines with J gene TRBJ1-1, with TRBD1 as a possible D gene (6 bases). CDR1 and CDR2 (germline): SGHTA, FQGNSA. Trimming stripped 3 bases from V and 1 base from J, with 12 bases between. CDR3 length: 15 residues. CDR3 residues: CASSFRSRGNTEAFF. CDR3 DNA sequence: TGTGCCAGCAGCTTCCGATCCAGGGGGAACACTGAAGCTTTCTTT.

V and J are TRBV7-3 and TRBJ2-1; 7 bases agree with TRBD2. Germline trimming cut 1 base from V and 5 bases from J; bases unmatched to any gene: 11. CDR1 and CDR2 (germline): SGHTA, FQGTGA. The length of the CDR3 is 17 residues. Here the CDR3 DNA reads TGTGCCAGCAGCTTAAAGCAGCGGGGCGCAGGGAACAATGAGCAGTTCTTC. Protein sequence: CASSLKQRGAGNNEQFF.

This CDR3 is CASRQALAGLGETQYF. The CDR3 region has the DNA TGTGCCAGCAGGCAAGCCTTAGCGGGCCTAGGGGAGACCCAGTACTTC. The rearrangement uses TRBV5-4 and TRBJ2-5, with TRBD2 identical over 7 bases. The CDR3 has 16 amino acids. Per germline, CDR1 SGHNT and CDR2 YYREEE (reference sequence). V lost 5 bases, J lost 5 bases, and 15 bases stayed unmatched.

The CDR3 DNA is TGTGCCAGTAGTCCAGGGGTTCAGCCCCAGCATTTT. Residues: CASSPGVQPQHF. The J gene is TRBJ1-5, the V gene TRBV19, with D perhaps TRBD1 (6 bases). The V end lost 5 bases, the J end lost 6 bases, and 8 bases lay between the germline ends. The CDR3 is made up of 12 amino acids. The germline CDR1 and CDR2 sequences are LNHDA and SQIVND (reference sequence).

CDR3 in DNA: TGTGCCAGCAGCTCCGGGATGAACACTGAAGCTTTCTTT. It specifies CASSSGMNTEAFF. V gene TRBV7-2 combines with J gene TRBJ1-1; D is unclear. This CDR3 has 13 amino acids. Trimming stripped 4 bases from V and 0 bases from J, with 6 bases between. Germline V lookup: CDR1 SGHTA, CDR2 FQGNSA. Full variable domain (remainder filled in from reference TRBV7-2 and TRBJ1-1): GAGVSQSPSNKVTEKGKDVELRCDPISGHTALYWYRQSLGQGLEFLIYFQGNSAPDKSGLPSDRFSAERTGGSVSTLTIQRTQQEDSAVYLCASSSGMNTEAFFGQGTRLTVV.

The CDR3 DNA reads as TGTGCCAGCAGCTTAGGGCTAGCGGGCCCAGGGGGAGATACGCAGTATTTT. It codes for CASSLGLAGPGGDTQYF. V usage is TRBV7-3 and J usage is TRBJ2-3; weak D call: TRBD2 (8 bases). Trimming took off 2 bases at V and 5 bases at J, with 20 bases between the two ends. Germline loops: CDR1 SGHTA, CDR2 FQGTGA. This CDR3 is built from 17 residues. The whole variable domain, remainder taken from reference TRBV7-3 and TRBJ2-3, is GAGVSQTPSNKVTEKGKYVELRCDPISGHTALYWYRQSLGQGPEFLIYFQGTGAADDSGLPNDRFFAVRPEGSVSTLKIQRTERGDSAVYLCASSLGLAGPGGDTQYFGPGTRLTVL.

The chain combines TRBV12-3 or TRBV12-4 with TRBJ1-1; no clear D gene. This CDR3 spans 13 amino acids. The V gene lost 10 bases and the J gene lost 0 bases, with 12 bases spanning the gap. CDR3 amino acids: CATGVLVNTEAFF. CDR3 nucleotides: TGTGCCACCGGGGTTTTGGTGAACACTGAAGCTTTCTTT.

The chain is built from TRBV15 and TRBJ2-7; 8 nucleotides line up with TRBD2. The germline V gene encodes CDR1 LNHNV and CDR2 YYDKDF (reference sequence). There are 16 residues in the CDR3. Trimming took 0 bases from V and 3 from J; bases not matched to a gene: 7. The CDR3 nucleotides are TGTGCCACCAGCAGAGATCGGGCTAGCGGGTACTACGAGCAGTACTTC. Translating gives CATSRDRASGYYEQYF.

About this clone: Other DNA sequences in this specimen translate into the identical CDR3. This chain connects TRBV9 to TRBJ2-5; 8 nucleotides line up with TRBD1. This CDR3 spans 15 amino acids. V lost 0 bases to trimming and J lost 5 bases; unmatched junction nucleotides: 6. Germline CDR1 and CDR2: SGDLS and YYNGEE. CDR3 coding DNA: TGTGCCAGCAGCGTAGCTACAGGGGGTAGGGAGACCCAGTACTTC. Translation gives CASSVATGGRETQYF.

The V call is TRBV14, the J call TRBJ2-1, with TRBD2 identical over 9 bases. V lost 7 bases to trimming and J lost 1 base; unmatched junction nucleotides: 5. Germline CDR1 and CDR2: SGHDN and FVKESK. The length of the CDR3 is 15 residues. CDR3 nucleotide sequence: TGTGCCAGCAACGCCCTAGCGGGGTCCTACAATGAGCAGTTCTTC. Protein sequence: CASNALAGSYNEQFF.

V and J are TRBV6-5 and TRBJ2-2, with D possibly being TRBD2 (6 bases). V shed 0 bases and J shed 1 base, with 9 bases lying between them. The CDR3 totals 16 residues. Looked up from germline, CDR1 is MNHEY and CDR2 is SVGAGI. The CDR3 here is CASSYSSGQNTGELFF. The CDR3 bases are TGTGCCAGCAGTTACTCCAGCGGGCAGAACACCGGGGAGCTGTTTTTT.

The V call is TRBV7-2, the J call TRBJ2-1, with TRBD2 matching 12 bases. The length of the CDR3 is 17 residues. Germline-derived CDR1 and CDR2 are SGHTA and FQGNSA. Trimming cost V 5 bases and J 3 bases; bases outside gene matches: 8. The CDR3 region is CASSPRTSGVFYNEQFF. CDR3 nucleotides: TGTGCCAGCAGCCCCCGGACTAGCGGGGTCTTCTACAATGAGCAGTTCTTC.

The chain recombines TRBV3-1 (or the pseudogene TRBV3-2) with TRBJ1-1; 9 bases map to TRBD1. The CDR3 runs 14 residues. V gave up 3 bases and J gave up 8 bases; unmatched junction bases: 7. In germline, CDR1 is LGHDT, CDR2 YNNKEL (reference sequence). The CDR3 region is CASSHRGTGKEAFF. CDR3 in DNA: TGTGCCAGCAGCCATCGGGGGACAGGGAAAGAAGCTTTCTTT.

The chain carries TRBV7-2 and TRBJ2-7, with TRBD2 identical over 7 bases. Germline CDR1 SGHTA, CDR2 FQGNSA. CDR3 length: 15 amino acids. The ends lost 1 base at V and 2 bases at J; junction bases unmatched: 5. The CDR3 nucleotides read TGTGCCAGCAGCTTAGGGCGGGGGAATCCCTACGAGCAGTACTTC. Translation: CASSLGRGNPYEQYF. The whole variable domain, filled in from reference TRBV7-2 and TRBJ2-7, reads GAGVSQSPSNKVTEKGKDVELRCDPISGHTALYWYRQSLGQGLEFLIYFQGNSAPDKSGLPSDRFSAERTGGSVSTLTIQRTQQEDSAVYLCASSLGRGNPYEQYFGPGTRLTVT.

The chain's CDR3 is CASTGTGVDYEQYF. CDR3 in DNA: TGTGCCAGTACCGGGACAGGAGTGGACTACGAGCAGTACTTC. This rearrangement joins TRBV10-3 to TRBJ2-7; 8 bases match TRBD1. Losses at the gene ends were 10 bases for V and 3 bases for J; bases not matched to a gene: 11. The germline gives CDR1 ENHRY, CDR2 SYGVKD. This CDR3 comprises 14 residues.

The V and J genes are TRBV29-1 and TRBJ1-2, with 9 bases identical to TRBD1. CDR1 is SQVTM, CDR2 ANQGSEA, per germline. V dropped 3 bases and J dropped 4; count of bases not matched to a gene: 0. The CDR3 is made up of 12 amino acids. The CDR3 loop is CSVETGGYGYTF. The CDR3 region has the DNA TGCAGCGTTGAGACAGGGGGCTATGGCTACACCTTC.

The gene calls are TRBV5-4 and TRBJ2-7; weak D call: TRBD2 (6 bases). The CDR3 totals 16 residues. V lost 4 bases, J lost 6 bases, and 23 bases lay in between. Germline loops: CDR1 SGHNT, CDR2 YYREEE (reference sequence). In DNA form, the CDR3 reads TGTGCCAGCAGCCCGGGTTTGGAGGGGCCCCTGGGCGAGCAGTACTTC. It translates to CASSPGLEGPLGEQYF.

J is TRBJ2-1 and V is TRBV27; D is unclear. CDR1 and CDR2 (germline): MNHEY, SMNVEV (reference sequence). With 5 bases removed from V and 15 bases from J, the gap between germline ends came to 14 bases. The CDR3 has 11 residues. CDR3 DNA sequence: TGTGCCAGCAGTGGTAACTCTCTGCCGTTCTTC. Translated: CASSGNSLPFF.

This clone was detected once. The rearrangement joins TRBV7-2 to TRBJ2-1, with TRBD2 matching over 9 bases. The CDR3 has 17 amino acids. Germline loops: CDR1 SGHTA, CDR2 FQGNSA. J was trimmed by 2 bases and V by 4 bases; bases with no gene match: 9. The CDR3 region has the DNA TGTGCCAGCAGCTACACCCCTAGCGGGGACCCCTACAATGAGCAGTTCTTC. It translates to CASSYTPSGDPYNEQFF.